What follows describes a single T cell receptor (beta chain). Grouping used clinical history reported by participants in a survey and questionnaire. This table comes from immunoSEQ multiplex PCR, and its TCRdb copy is limited to in-frame clones, with some not included. The sample carries about 400,000 clones, around 90% recorded once. The length of the CDR3 is 15 residues. Losses at the gene ends were 6 bases for V and 7 bases for J; bases not matched to a gene: 7. Germline CDR1 and CDR2: MRHNA and SNTAGT. The entry originates in a study of blood T cell repertoires in COVID-19. The overall study: Specimens from acute and convalescent COVID-19 originated in the United States, Italy and Spain.

V and J are TRBV6-4 and TRBJ1-6, with 9 bases fitting TRBD1. The sequence was obtained from a woman aged 18-29 years with acute COVID-19. The specimen sequenced was PBMCs or T cells enriched from blood (not recorded which). CDR3 in amino acids: CASSTGGAGNSPLHF. DNA of the CDR3: TGTGCCAGCAGCACAGGGGGCGCGGGGAATTCACCCCTCCACTTT.